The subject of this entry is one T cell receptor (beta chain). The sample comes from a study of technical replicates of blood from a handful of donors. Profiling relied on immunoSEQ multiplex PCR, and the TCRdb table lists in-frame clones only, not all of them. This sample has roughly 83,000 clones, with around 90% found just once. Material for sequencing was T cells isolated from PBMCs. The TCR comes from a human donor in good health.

Here the CDR3 reads CASSLPHNRGDYGYTF. CDR3 nucleotides: TGTGCCAGCAGTTTACCCCATAATCGGGGGGACTATGGCTACACCTTC. The chain has TRBV28 and TRBJ1-2, with D perhaps matching TRBD1 (5 bases). CDR1 MDHEN and CDR2 SYDVKM come from the germline V gene. This CDR3 is built from 16 residues. Trimming removed 2 bases at V and 3 bases at J, with 16 bases between.